This T cell receptor (beta chain) derives from a study of blood T cell repertoires in COVID-19. Study as a whole: Some COVID-19 samples were acute and others convalescent; all came from the United States, Italy and Spain. T cells, B-cell-depleted T cells, or PBMCs supplied cDNA or gDNA.

In the original analysis: Cell counts per sample came from amplifying reference gene primers. The assay was immunoSEQ multiplex PCR, and TCRdb's table has in-frame clones only and misses some. V, J and clone size reflect that table, while D and trimming were determined from the DNA. The sample holds about 180,000 clones; about 80% are singletons and the top ten take 1.5%. CDR3 size: 14 residues. V gave up 8 bases and J gave up 0 bases, with 11 bases separating them. The germline CDR1 and CDR2 sequences are WSHSY and SAAADI. The chain recombines TRBV10-2 with TRBJ1-3; D not resolved. Sequenced sample: peripheral blood. The receptor's source is a human donor in a cohort sampled during active COVID-19. This CDR3 is CASVQYSSGNTIYF. CDR3 sequence (DNA): TGCGCCAGCGTACAGTACAGCTCTGGAAACACCATATATTTT.